This passage covers 30 T cell receptor beta chains from one sample sequenced in a study of spatial heterogeneity in lung cancer. Findings and limits, study-wide: The study found that expanded intratumoral alpha and beta TCR counts tracked tumor mutation counts.

Their cognate antigens are unknown. MiXCR, applied by TCRdb to the 5' RACE reads, yields one record per CDR3 protein. The data contain roughly 2,500 distinct CDR3 sequences, approximately 5.1% of them singletons. The time point was: sample taken at primary tumor resection. The sample was lung tumor tissue, taken at surgery. These receptors came from a male donor with early-stage non-small cell lung cancer.

In its sample, this clonotype ranks as medium-sized (0.01 to 0.1%). This beta chain is an off-target read within a library intended for alpha chains, so its frequency means little. The chain uses TRBV6-6 and TRBJ2-1; D remains ambiguous. V shed 3 bases and J shed 1 base, with 19 bases lying between them. The CDR3 totals 18 residues. Germline V lookup: CDR1 MNHNY, CDR2 SVGAGI (reference sequence). The chain's CDR3 is CASSYHPVNYVSYNEQFF. The CDR3 region has the DNA TGTGCCAGCAGTTATCACCCCGTTAACTATGTTTCCTACAATGAGCAGTTCTTC.

Ten or more counts support this clonotype. This beta chain turned up in a library designed for alpha chains; as an off-target read, its abundance says little. Written as DNA, the CDR3 is TGTGCCAGCAGCTTAGCCGGAGGACCAGCCAACACCTATGGCTACACCTTC. Its translation is CASSLAGGPANTYGYTF. The rearrangement uses TRBV7-2 and TRBJ1-2, with D uncertain. V gave up 0 bases and J gave up 4 bases, with 18 bases separating them. Germline V gene sequence: CDR1 SGHTA, CDR2 FQGNSA. The CDR3 is 17 residues long.

By share, this clonotype ranks as large. This beta chain slipped into a library made for alpha chains as a stray read, so its size is not meaningful. This chain links TRBV27 with TRBJ1-1; D not resolved. The CDR3 is 15 amino acids. V lost 0 bases and J lost 1, with 9 bases in between. Germline lookup yields CDR1 MNHEY and CDR2 SMNVEV (reference sequence). The CDR3 region is CASSLSRAENTEAFF. DNA for the CDR3: TGTGCCAGCAGTTTATCACGGGCGGAGAACACTGAAGCTTTCTTT.

This clonotype ranks as medium-sized (0.01 to 0.1%). Since the library was made to target alpha chains, this beta chain is a stray read and its abundance is not meaningful. This chain joins TRBV20-1 and TRBJ2-7; D tentatively fits TRBD1 or TRBD2 (7 bases each). This CDR3 is built from 14 residues. Germline V gene sequence: CDR1 DFQATT, CDR2 SNEGSKA (reference sequence). The V and J ends lost 5 bases and 6 bases respectively, with 20 bases between them. This CDR3 reads CSAAPPGGAGEQYF. DNA of the CDR3: TGCAGTGCTGCCCCCCCAGGGGGGGCAGGCGAGCAGTACTTC.

By proportion, this clonotype is medium-sized. This beta chain slipped into a library made for alpha chains as a stray read, so its size is not meaningful. The rearrangement links TRBV5-4 to TRBJ1-2; 9 bases align to TRBD1. Germline trimming cut 3 bases from V and 7 bases from J; bases unmatched to any gene: 7. This CDR3 is 14 amino acids long. Per germline, CDR1 SGHNT and CDR2 YYREEE (reference sequence). The CDR3 sequence: CASSSGQGFFGYTF. In nucleotides, the CDR3 is TGTGCCAGCAGCTCGGGACAGGGTTTTTTTGGCTACACCTTC.

This clonotype was counted at least ten times. As an off-target read in a library built for alpha chains, this beta chain has a frequency of little significance. The gene calls are TRBV5-1 and TRBJ2-2; 8 bases are a match to TRBD1. V was pared by 4 bases and J by 4 bases, with 3 bases of the junction left unmatched. The V gene's germline CDR1 is SGHRS and CDR2 YFSETQ. The CDR3 sequence is 14 residues long. CDR3 bases: TGCGCCAGCAGCAGGGGACAGGTCACCGGGGAGCTGTTTTTT. It codes for CASSRGQVTGELFF.

A remark on this clonotype: For a library built for alpha chains, this beta chain is a stray read; little rests on its size. The gene calls are TRBV30 and TRBJ2-7, with no clear D. V shed 5 bases and J shed 2 bases, with 7 bases lying between them. Germline assignment: CDR1 GTSNPN and CDR2 SVGIG (reference sequence). The CDR3 is 11 amino acids. CDR3 nucleotides: TGTGCCTGGGACGCAGCCTACGAGCAGTACTTC. Its protein product is CAWDAAYEQYF.

In its sample, this clonotype is medium-sized (0.01 to 0.1%). Little can be read into the size of this beta chain, an off-target read in a library designed for alpha chains. The V and J genes are TRBV18 and TRBJ2-1; D is uncertain. This CDR3 has 14 residues. CDR1 is KGHSH and CDR2 is LQKENI in the germline V gene. V lost 6 bases and J lost 5, with 14 bases in between. This CDR3 reads CASSPMDRDNEQFF. The CDR3 bases are TGTGCCAGCTCCCCTATGGACCGAGACAATGAGCAGTTCTTC.

Concerning this clonotype itself: As an off-target read in a library built for alpha chains, this beta chain has a frequency of little significance. The chain couples TRBV28 to TRBJ2-1, with TRBD1 as a possible D gene (6 bases). Germline assignment: CDR1 MDHEN and CDR2 SYDVKM. V lost 3 bases, J lost 4 bases, and 19 bases lay in between. The CDR3 is made up of 17 amino acids. Here the CDR3 reads CASSFVSAAGEYNEQFF. The CDR3 DNA is TGTGCCAGCAGTTTCGTTTCGGCGGCAGGGGAGTACAATGAGCAGTTCTTC.

This clonotype was seen repeatedly, ten times or more. This beta chain is an off-target read within a library intended for alpha chains, so its frequency means little. The chain recombines TRBV20-1 with TRBJ1-2; D gene unclear. The CDR3 length is 11 residues. In germline, CDR1 is DFQATT, CDR2 SNEGSKA (reference sequence). Trimming left V 5 bases short and J 4 bases short, with 8 bases between. The CDR3 nucleotides are TGCAGTGCTCAGTGGAGCTATGGCTACACCTTC. As protein: CSAQWSYGYTF.

Sample share makes this clonotype medium-sized. For a library built for alpha chains, this beta chain is a stray read; little rests on its size. The chain couples TRBV7-9 to TRBJ2-7; the match to TRBD1 covers 7 bases. Trimming took 3 bases from V and 1 from J; bases not matched to a gene: 3. Germline loops: CDR1 SEHNR, CDR2 FQNEAQ (reference sequence). This CDR3 contains 14 residues. The CDR3 spells CASSFPGQSYEQYF. As DNA, the CDR3 is TGTGCCAGCAGCTTCCCGGGACAGTCCTACGAGCAGTACTTC.

This clonotype is termed medium-sized. This beta chain lies outside the target of a library built for alpha chains; its clone size means little. V and J are TRBV4-3 and TRBJ2-1; D is possibly TRBD1 (5 bases). The CDR3 sequence is 18 residues long. Germline V gene sequence: CDR1 LGHNA, CDR2 YSLEER. Deletions cut 0 bases from V and 0 bases from J, with 15 bases between. CDR3 amino acids: CASSQDLWRDSSYNEQFF. CDR3 nucleotide sequence: TGCGCCAGCAGCCAAGATCTCTGGCGCGACAGCTCCTACAATGAGCAGTTCTTC.

This clonotype has a handful of counts. For a library built for alpha chains, this beta chain is a stray read; little rests on its size. CDR3 amino acids: CASSLKDRRTVGTEAFF. CDR3 coding DNA: TGTGCCAGCAGCTTGAAGGATCGTAGGACAGTGGGAACTGAAGCTTTCTTT. The V and J genes are TRBV5-4 and TRBJ1-1, with D perhaps TRBD1 (6 bases). Germline assignment: CDR1 SGHNT and CDR2 YYREEE (reference sequence). Trimming took 1 base from V and 5 from J, leaving 21 bases between them. The CDR3 is 17 amino acids.

In this sample, this clonotype is medium-sized. As an off-target read in a library built for alpha chains, this beta chain has a frequency of little significance. The chain links TRBV28 to TRBJ1-1, with no clear D. V lost 6 bases to trimming and J lost 0 bases, with 11 bases between them. The CDR3 is made up of 14 amino acids. CDR1 MDHEN and CDR2 SYDVKM come from the germline V gene. CDR3 bases: TGTGCCAGCAGATTTAGCGGGATGAACACTGAAGCTTTCTTT. It yields the protein CASRFSGMNTEAFF.

This clonotype was seen at least ten times. This beta chain is a stray read from a library made for alpha chains; its abundance is not meaningful. The chain carries TRBV20-1 and TRBJ2-3; the match to TRBD2 covers 13 bases. Germline CDR1 reads DFQATT; CDR2 reads SNEGSKA (reference sequence). This CDR3 is built from 18 residues. V gave up 3 bases and J gave up 4 bases; unmatched junction bases: 13. CDR3 bases: TGCAGTGCTAGGCCAGACTTACGGACTAGCGGGAGCTCAGATACGCAGTATTTT. Protein: CSARPDLRTSGSSDTQYF.

This clonotype is labeled as large (0.1 to 1%). This beta chain is an unintended read in a library built for alpha chains; its size means little. This chain connects TRBV20-1 to TRBJ2-1, with TRBD2 matching over 15 bases. This CDR3 has 16 residues. Germline CDR1 and CDR2: DFQATT and SNEGSKA (reference sequence). J gave up 6 bases and V 2 bases, and 5 bases lay outside the gene matches. CDR3 in amino acids: CSARPPGLAGGNEQFF. The CDR3 DNA follows: TGCAGTGCTAGACCTCCGGGACTAGCGGGAGGCAATGAGCAGTTCTTC.

This clonotype was picked up many times. This beta chain is an off-target read within a library intended for alpha chains, so its frequency means little. This chain joins TRBV7-2 and TRBJ2-7; D remains unclear. V was shortened by 6 bases and J by 3 bases, with 21 bases between the two germline ends. This CDR3 is 16 amino acids long. CDR1 and CDR2 (germline): SGHTA, FQGNSA. CDR3 nucleotide sequence: TGTGCCAGCAGTCCAGGCGTGCTCACCGGGCTCTACGAGCAGTACTTC. It specifies CASSPGVLTGLYEQYF.

This clonotype was counted at least ten times. A library prepared for alpha chains yielded this beta chain as an off-target read; its size is of little meaning. The gene calls are TRBV6-1 and TRBJ1-1, with D hard to call. Looked up from germline, CDR1 is MNHNS and CDR2 is SASEGT. V was pared by 4 bases and J by 1 base, with 7 bases between. The CDR3 runs 13 residues. The CDR3 region has the DNA TGTGCCAGCAGTGTGACATCGAACACTGAAGCTTTCTTT. Protein product: CASSVTSNTEAFF.

As for this clonotype: Within a library made for alpha chains, this beta chain is off target, and its count is uninformative. This chain connects TRBV7-6 to TRBJ2-7; 9 bases line up with TRBD1. The CDR3 is 15 residues long. Trimming took 4 bases from V and 0 from J; bases not matched to a gene: 4. The germline CDR1 and CDR2 sequences are SGHVS and FNYEAQ. The DNA for the CDR3 is TGTGCCAGCAGCTCAGGACAGGGGACCTCCTACGAGCAGTACTTC. Amino acid sequence: CASSSGQGTSYEQYF.

In this sample, this clonotype is medium-sized. This beta chain is an unintended read in a library built for alpha chains; its size means little. CDR3 sequence: CASQGLNTGELFF. The CDR3, as DNA: TGTGCCAGCCAAGGACTTAACACCGGGGAGCTGTTTTTT. The rearrangement joins TRBV7-3 to TRBJ2-2; the D gene is possibly TRBD2 (5 bases). V lost 8 bases, J lost 2 bases, and 9 bases lay in between. The germline gives CDR1 SGHTA, CDR2 FQGTGA. CDR3 length: 13 amino acids. Drawing the rest from reference TRBV7-3 and TRBJ2-2, the complete variable domain is GAGVSQTPSNKVTEKGKYVELRCDPISGHTALYWYRQSLGQGPEFLIYFQGTGAADDSGLPNDRFFAVRPEGSVSTLKIQRTERGDSAVYLCASQGLNTGELFFGEGSRLTVL.

This clonotype is medium-sized (0.01 to 0.1%). This beta chain lies outside the target of a library built for alpha chains; its clone size means little. The chain has TRBV6-5 and TRBJ1-1; D is possibly TRBD1 (5 bases). CDR3 size: 15 residues. Trimming took off 5 bases at V and 5 bases at J, with 18 bases between the two ends. Germline assignment: CDR1 MNHEY and CDR2 SVGAGI. The DNA for the CDR3 is TGTGCCAGCAGTAGGGGCGTAGGTCCGAAGACTGAAGCTTTCTTT. It specifies CASSRGVGPKTEAFF.

This clonotype is categorized as medium-sized (0.01 to 0.1%). Found in a library prepared for alpha chains, this beta chain is an off-target read, and its abundance has little meaning. This chain uses TRBV7-9 with TRBJ1-1, with 10 bases that match TRBD1. CDR3 length: 15 amino acids. Per the germline V gene, CDR1 is SEHNR and CDR2 is FQNEAQ (reference sequence). V lost 4 bases to trimming and J lost 6 bases; unmatched junction nucleotides: 8. CDR3 bases: TGTGCCAGCAGCTCAGGGGGACAGGGGAAGGCTGAAGCTTTCTTT. Translation gives CASSSGGQGKAEAFF.

By sample fraction, this clonotype is medium-sized. This beta chain represents an off-target read in a library built for alpha chains; its size is of limited meaning. The chain employs TRBV20-1 and TRBJ1-4; 8 bases line up with TRBD1. This CDR3 spans 13 amino acids. Germline assignment: CDR1 DFQATT and CDR2 SNEGSKA (reference sequence). The junction had 7 bases not matched to a gene; V was cut back by 5 bases and J by 8 bases. The DNA of the CDR3 is TGCAGTGCTGCACAGGGGGTGGACGAAAAACTGTTTTTT. Translated, it gives CSAAQGVDEKLFF.

This clonotype appeared many times. Because the library targeted alpha chains, this beta chain is an off-target read whose size means little. V is TRBV6-2 or TRBV6-3 and J is TRBJ2-7; a weak D match, TRBD2 (5 bases). V shed 4 bases and J shed 5 bases, with 21 bases lying between them. The CDR3 sequence is 16 residues long. Germline V gene data show CDR1 as MNHEY and CDR2 as SVGEGT. The CDR3 DNA follows: TGTGCCAGCAGTTTTTTAACTGGCCTCGGGGAAGACGAGCAGTACTTC. It is translated as CASSFLTGLGEDEQYF.

This clonotype appeared many times. Found in a library prepared for alpha chains, this beta chain is an off-target read, and its abundance has little meaning. The chain has TRBV5-1 and TRBJ2-3, with 8 nucleotides matching TRBD2. Germline trimming cut 4 bases from V and 2 bases from J; bases unmatched to any gene: 3. The CDR3 is made up of 14 amino acids. Germline CDR1 SGHRS, CDR2 YFSETQ. In DNA, the CDR3 is TGCGCCAGCAGCCCCGGGGGGGCCACAGATACGCAGTATTTT. This encodes CASSPGGATDTQYF.

This clonotype occurred many times. With the library built for alpha chains, this beta chain is off target and its frequency is not meaningful. V gene TRBV14 combines with J gene TRBJ2-3; 8 bases align to TRBD2. The CDR3 covers 16 residues. J gave up 5 bases and V 5 bases, and 12 bases lay outside the gene matches. CDR1 is SGHDN and CDR2 is FVKESK in the germline V gene. CDR3 nucleotides: TGTGCCAGCAGCGAATTGAGGCGGGGGGCCGGAGATACGCAGTATTTT. It translates to CASSELRRGAGDTQYF.

This clonotype has a count of ten or more. With the library built for alpha chains, this beta chain is off target and its frequency is not meaningful. V and J are TRBV5-8 and TRBJ2-7; possibly TRBD1 or TRBD2 for D (6 bases each). The ends were cut back, 1 base at V and 1 base at J, with 15 bases in the middle. Germline V lookup: CDR1 SGHTS, CDR2 YDEGEE. This CDR3 is 16 amino acids long. The CDR3 protein is CASSLRWGATSYEQYF. The CDR3 region has the DNA TGTGCCAGCAGCTTGCGATGGGGGGCGACATCCTACGAGCAGTACTTC. The full variable domain, rest sourced from reference TRBV5-8 and TRBJ2-7, is EAGVTQSPTHLIKTRGQQATLRCSPISGHTSVYWYQQALGLGLQFLLWYDEGEERNRGNFPPRFSGRQFPNYSSELNVNALELEDSALYLCASSLRWGATSYEQYFGPGTRLTVT.

In this sample, this clonotype is large. The library was prepared for alpha chains; this beta chain is a stray read, so its frequency means little. The V gene is TRBV12-3 or TRBV12-4, the J gene TRBJ1-5; possibly TRBD1 for D (6 bases). Trimming shortened V by 5 bases and J by 13 bases, and 12 bases separated the two germline ends. The CDR3 contains 11 residues. The CDR3 nucleotides read TGTGCCAGCAGTATGGGACACCTTCAGCATTTT. It yields the protein CASSMGHLQHF.

With respect to this clonotype: This beta chain represents an off-target read in a library built for alpha chains; its size is of limited meaning. V usage is TRBV14 and J usage is TRBJ2-7; D perhaps matches TRBD1 (7 bases). This CDR3 comprises 13 residues. CDR1 and CDR2 from the germline V gene are SGHDN and FVKESK. Trimming took 2 bases from V and 6 from J, leaving 11 bases between them. The CDR3 bases are TGTGCCAGCAGCCAAATCAGGGGGGCCGAGCAGTACTTC. This gives the protein CASSQIRGAEQYF.

By frequency in the sample, this clonotype is medium-sized (0.01 to 0.1%). This beta chain is a stray sequence in a library constructed for alpha chains; its clone size is not meaningful. The chain recombines TRBV11-2 with TRBJ2-6; D not resolved. Per the germline V gene, CDR1 is SGHAT and CDR2 is FQNNGV. CDR3 length: 15 amino acids. The V end was cut by 2 bases, the J end by 2 bases, with 7 bases between. CDR3 amino acids: CASSLTDAGANVLTF. CDR3 in DNA: TGTGCCAGCAGCTTAACAGACGCTGGGGCCAACGTCCTGACTTTC.